This T cell receptor beta chain was recorded in a study of blood T cell repertoires in COVID-19. For the study at large: Samples came from the United States, Italy and Spain, spanning acute and convalescent COVID-19. From T cells, B-cell-depleted T cells, or PBMCs came the material, which was cDNA or gDNA.

Original data processing: Estimated nucleated cell counts came from reference gene primer amplification. Sequenced by immunoSEQ multiplex PCR; TCRdb stores in-frame clones only, minus some. V, J and clone size are taken as reported in that table, and D and trimming were inferred from the DNA itself. The table includes 55,000 to 85,000 clones, about nine tenths detected once. Sequencing input: peripheral blood. The TCR was taken from a woman aged 18-29 years with acute or convalescent COVID-19.

This CDR3 reads CATGQGYEQFF. The CDR3 DNA follows: TGTGCCACCGGACAGGGGTACGAGCAGTTCTTC. The V and J genes are TRBV24-1 and TRBJ2-1; 9 nucleotides agree with TRBD1. This CDR3 has 11 residues. The V segment lost 9 bases and the J segment 10 bases; nucleotides outside the gene matches: 3. From germline, CDR1 is KGHDR and CDR2 SFDVKD.